This T cell receptor (beta chain) came from a study of OX40 agonist ivuxolimab in advanced cancers. This table comes from immunoSEQ multiplex PCR, and its TCRdb copy is limited to in-frame clones, with some not included. Of roughly 79,000 clones listed, around 92% are singletons. V shed 5 bases, J shed 9 bases, and the junction held 11 bases outside the gene matches. There are 14 residues in the CDR3. The V gene's germline CDR1 is SGHNT and CDR2 YENEEA. The rearrangement joins TRBV11-3 to TRBJ1-2, with 8 bases identical to TRBD1. The sequence was obtained from an adult with an advanced solid tumor such as melanoma, head and neck, liver or kidney cancer. This sample comprised CD4+ or CD8+ T cells sorted from blood, obtained in a trial of the OX40 agonist ivuxolimab. The CDR3 bases are TGTGCCAGCAGCAGCGACAGGGGCAGATTACGCTACACCTTC. This translates into CASSSDRGRLRYTF. Looking up the rest from reference TRBV11-3 and TRBJ1-2 gives the full variable domain: EAGVVQSPRYKIIEKKQPVAFWCNPISGHNTLYWYLQNLGQGPELLIRYENEEAVDDSQLPKDRFSAERLKGVDSTLKIQPAELGDSAVYLCASSSDRGRLRYTFGSGTRLTVV.